Listed below are T cell receptor beta chains from one sample, sequenced in a study of CD8+CD57+ T cells in acquired aplastic anemia. One entry per CDR3 protein, called by TCRdb with MiXCR from the reads. This sample has about 220,000 distinct CDR3 sequences; approximately 35% occur once, and the top ten carry 1% to 1.3%. The material sequenced was sorted CD4+, CD8+, or CD8+CD57+ T cells (not recorded which) from PBMCs. The receptor source for this set is a human donor in good health, serving as a control. Both conserved end residues are part of each CDR3. D genes are given only for firm matches. The size field is filled for only some rows; it gives once, few, many or a size class.

v_gene	d_gene	abundance	j_gene	CDR3nt	CDR3aa
TRBV7-3	NA	NA	TRBJ2-2	TGTGCCAGCAGCTTCGAAGGGGAGCTGTTTTTT	CASSFEGELFF
TRBV13	NA	few	TRBJ1-1	TGTGCCAGCAGCTTACGTAAGGGGCGGAGGAACACTGAAGCTTTCTTT	CASSLRKGRRNTEAFF
TRBV19	TRBD2	NA	TRBJ2-1	TGTGCCAGCAGCTTAACTAGCGGTGGAGATGAGCAGTCCTTC	CASSLTSGGDEQSF
TRBV7-6	NA	many	TRBJ1-5	TGTGCCAGCAGCTTAGTGTTCAATCAGCCCCAGCATTTT	CASSLVFNQPQHF
TRBV19	NA	many	TRBJ2-6	TGTGCCAGTAGTCTCATCTCCTCTGGGGCCAACGTCCTGACTTTC	CASSLISSGANVLTF
TRBV12-3/TRBV12-4	NA	many	TRBJ2-5	TGTGCCAGCGCAAAAGACCCCCAGGGCCAAGAGACCCAGTACTTC	CASAKDPQGQETQYF
TRBV14	NA	many	TRBJ2-7	TGTGCCAGCAGCCGATACCCTCTTGTATTGTACTTC	CASSRYPLVLYF
TRBV12-3/TRBV12-4	NA	many	TRBJ1-1	TGTGCCAGCAGTTTGATCGGGTTCAGAGCTTTCTTT	CASSLIGFRAFF
TRBV10-3	TRBD1	many	TRBJ2-7	TGTGCCATCAGGGGGACAGGGGGCACGTTGAGCGAGCAGTACTTC	CAIRGTGGTLSEQYF
TRBV3-1	NA	NA	TRBJ2-2	TGTGCCAGCAGCCAATCAGGGAGCCGCGTCACCGGGGAGCTGTTTTTT	CASSQSGSRVTGELFF
TRBV14	TRBD2	NA	TRBJ2-2	TGTGCCAGCACCCGATTAGCGGGAGTCGACACCGGGGAGCTGTTTTTT	CASTRLAGVDTGELFF
TRBV27	TRBD2	NA	TRBJ2-1	TGTGCCAGCAGTGGTGGCGGGGGGGGACCCCTCAATGAGCAGTTCTTC	CASSGGGGGPLNEQFF
TRBV18	NA	few	TRBJ1-2	TGTGCCAGCTCACCAACTCAGGGGAAATCGATGTCGACCTATGGCTACACCTTC	CASSPTQGKSMSTYGYTF
TRBV6-5	NA	NA	TRBJ1-6	TGTGCCAGCAGTTACTTCCCCCGGGGAATTCGGTCACCCCTCCACTTT	CASSYFPRGIRSPLHF
TRBV20-1	TRBD1	many	TRBJ2-3	TGCAGTGCTAGGGGGGACAGGGCGGCAGATACGCAGTATTTT	CSARGDRAADTQYF
TRBV30	NA	NA	TRBJ1-4	TGTGCCTGGAACACGGCTCGGGAAAAACTGTTTTTT	CAWNTAREKLFF
TRBV7-2	NA	NA	TRBJ1-2	TGTGCCAGCAGCCCACACGGGGACTATGGCTACACCTTC	CASSPHGDYGYTF
TRBV15	TRBD2	NA	TRBJ2-7	TGTGCCACCAGCAGAGTATGGGGACTAGGGCTCTACGAGCAGTACTTC	CATSRVWGLGLYEQYF
TRBV4-2	TRBD2	NA	TRBJ2-1	TGTGCCAGCAGCCCTTCGGGGACTAGCGGGGGACGATCCTACAATGAGCAGTTCTTC	CASSPSGTSGGRSYNEQFF
TRBV20-1	TRBD2	many	TRBJ2-1	TGCAGTGCTACGGGACTAGTCGCGAGTGAGCAGTTCTTC	CSATGLVASEQFF
TRBV25-1	NA	many	TRBJ2-5	TGTGCCAGCAGTACTGGGGCCCGGGAGACCCAGTACTTC	CASSTGARETQYF
TRBV9	NA	NA	TRBJ2-3	TGTGCCAGCAGCACCTACACAGATACGCAGTATTTT	CASSTYTDTQYF
TRBV15	TRBD1	NA	TRBJ2-5	TGTGCCACCAGCAGAGATGGACAGGGAGAAGAGACCCAGTACTTC	CATSRDGQGEETQYF
TRBV11-1	TRBD2	many	TRBJ2-1	TGTGCCAGCAGCCTAAGGACTAGCGGGAGGCATGATGAGCAGTTCTTC	CASSLRTSGRHDEQFF
TRBV20-1	TRBD2	many	TRBJ2-3	TGCAGTGCTTCTGGGACTAGCGGACGCACAGATACGCAGTATTTT	CSASGTSGRTDTQYF
TRBV6-5	NA	many	TRBJ1-2	TGTGCCAGCAGGTACCCGGGAGGAAGGAGCTATGGCTACACCTTC	CASRYPGGRSYGYTF
TRBV19	NA	NA	TRBJ1-5	TGTGCCAGTAGTATAGCGTTCAGGGACGTCAATCAGCCCCAGCATTTT	CASSIAFRDVNQPQHF
TRBV2	NA	NA	TRBJ2-7	TGTGCCAGCAGAGCGGACGTCTCCTACGAGCAGTACTTC	CASRADVSYEQYF
TRBV11-1	TRBD1	NA	TRBJ1-2	TGTGCCAGCAGTTTAGGATTCCACAGGGGGTACTATGGCTACACCTTC	CASSLGFHRGYYGYTF
TRBV5-4	TRBD1	few	TRBJ1-1	TGTGCCAGCATTAAACGCGGGACAGCCGAAGGCACTGAAGCTTTCTTT	CASIKRGTAEGTEAFF
TRBV6-1	NA	many	TRBJ1-6	TGTGCCAGCAGCCCGCACTTATATAATTCACCCCTCCACTTT	CASSPHLYNSPLHF
TRBV10-3	NA	few	TRBJ2-5	TGTGCCACAAGGGGGGGGGGGGCCGGAGGGGGAGAGACCCAGTACTTC	CATRGGGAGGGETQYF
TRBV30	NA	NA	TRBJ1-1	TGTGCCTGGAGTGTAACCTGGCAGGGATGGACTGAAGCTTTCTTT	CAWSVTWQGWTEAFF
TRBV7-9	TRBD1	NA	TRBJ1-1	TGTGCCAGCAGCTCCACAGGGGCTACGAACACTGAAGCTTTCTTT	CASSSTGATNTEAFF
TRBV14	TRBD2	NA	TRBJ2-3	TGTGCCAGCAGCCCCCGGACTAGTTGGAAGGAGGCAGATACGCAGTATTTT	CASSPRTSWKEADTQYF
TRBV5-1	TRBD2	few	TRBJ2-3	TGCGCCAGCAGCTTGGGTAGCGGGAGGGGCCGAGGAGGCACAGATACGCAGTATTTT	CASSLGSGRGRGGTDTQYF
TRBV20-1	TRBD1	few	TRBJ1-1	TGCAGTGCCAGTAGTATAGGGGGACAGAGGAACACTGAAGCTTTCTTT	CSASSIGGQRNTEAFF
TRBV10-1	NA	NA	TRBJ1-4	TGCGCCAGCAGCTGCGCTAGACCAATTGAAAAACTGTTTTTT	CASSCARPIEKLFF
TRBV15	NA	few	TRBJ1-4	TGTGCCACCAGCAGAGTACAGGGAAGGATTGAAAAACTGTTTTTT	CATSRVQGRIEKLFF
TRBV3-1	NA	few	TRBJ1-1	TGTGCCAGCAGCCAAGCTGCAGGTCTCCGTGAAGCTTTCTTT	CASSQAAGLREAFF
TRBV24-1	NA	many	TRBJ2-3	TGTGCCACCAGTGATTTCTCGTGGGGAGCCCAGCCAGATACGCAGTATTTT	CATSDFSWGAQPDTQYF
TRBV20-1	NA	many	TRBJ2-3	TGCAGTGCTAGAGATCTTGACTGGCGGACAAGCACAGATACGCAGTATTTT	CSARDLDWRTSTDTQYF
TRBV4-2	NA	NA	TRBJ2-7	TGTGCCAGCAGCCCCAGTTTCGGGCTAGCCGATAGTGTGAGCTCCTACGAGCAGTACTTC	CASSPSFGLADSVSSYEQYF
TRBV20-1	TRBD1	many	TRBJ1-5	TGCAGTGCTAAGGAATCCGTTGGGCAGGGGGAGATTCAGCCCCAGCATTTT	CSAKESVGQGEIQPQHF
TRBV2	NA	many	TRBJ1-4	TGTGCCAGCAGTGAATTGACTTCTAATGAAAAACTGTTTTTT	CASSELTSNEKLFF
TRBV2	NA	NA	TRBJ2-5	TGTGCCAGCAGCCCAGGTACCGAGACCCAGTACTTC	CASSPGTETQYF
TRBV19	TRBD1	many	TRBJ1-5	TGTGCCAGTAGTAAGACAGGGGACCAAGAGACCCAGCATTTT	CASSKTGDQETQHF
TRBV9	NA	once	TRBJ1-1	TGTGCCAGCAGCTATGGGGGTGAGTTTTTCTTT	CASSYGGEFFF
TRBV5-1	TRBD2	many	TRBJ2-7	TGCGCCAGCAGCTTGCGCCAGAGCGGGGCCTCCTACGAGCAGTACTTC	CASSLRQSGASYEQYF
TRBV5-1	TRBD1	NA	TRBJ1-1	TGCGCCAGCAGGGAGACAGGGACTGAAGCTTTCTTT	CASRETGTEAFF
TRBV11-2	TRBD2	many	TRBJ2-7	TGTGCCAGCAGCTCCCGGGAGGGCGAGCAGTACTTC	CASSSREGEQYF
TRBV2	NA	many	TRBJ2-7	TGTGCCAGCAGGGCACTCTCCTACGAGCAGTACTTC	CASRALSYEQYF
TRBV20-1	TRBD1	few	TRBJ1-4	TGCAGTGCCGCAGGGGGTAGGGAAAAACTGTTTTTT	CSAAGGREKLFF
TRBV14	NA	many	TRBJ2-7	TGTGCCAGCAGCCAAGGTTGGGCGGTAATGGGGTACGAGCAGTACTTC	CASSQGWAVMGYEQYF
TRBV2	NA	many	TRBJ1-2	TGTGCCAGCAACAGCTTGGCTGGCTACACCTTC	CASNSLAGYTF
TRBV19	NA	NA	TRBJ2-5	TGTGCCAGTAGTAGGGGGACCAGGGGGACCCAGTACTTC	CASSRGTRGTQYF
TRBV20-1	NA	NA	TRBJ1-2	TGCAGTGCTAGACTTACAGGGAACTATGGCTGCACCTTC	CSARLTGNYGCTF
TRBV29-1	TRBD1	few	TRBJ1-2	TGCAGCGTTGAAAGACTAGCGGGAGGGGGCGATCTGGGCTACACCTTC	CSVERLAGGGDLGYTF